This T cell receptor beta chain was captured by sequencing in a study of Graves' ophthalmopathy and Graves' hyperthyroidism. Germline CDR1 reads ENHRY; CDR2 reads SYGVKD. This CDR3 comprises 16 residues. Trimming took 4 bases from V and 4 from J, leaving 19 bases between them. RNA transcripts yielded amplified TCR beta CDR3 regions. The library came from an HTBI-primed first-round RT-PCR and a second-round multiplex PCR. TCRdb used MiXCR to reprocess the multiplex PCR reads, holding one entry per CDR3 protein. The repertoire has around 520,000 distinct CDR3 sequences, 39% of them found once; the top ten carry around 4%.

Sequencing input: peripheral blood or thyroid tissue (not recorded which). This TCR came from an adult man with Graves' hyperthyroidism. The V call is TRBV10-3, the J call TRBJ1-2; maybe TRBD1 (6 bases). CDR3 nucleotides: TGTGCCATCAGTGCCGTGACAGGACGGGGGATCTATGGCTACACCTTC. It codes for CAISAVTGRGIYGYTF.